The source of this TCR beta chain is a study of blood T cell repertoires in COVID-19. Looking at the study overall: Some COVID-19 samples were acute and others convalescent; all came from the United States, Italy and Spain. Sample material is recorded as cDNA or gDNA derived from T cells, B-cell-depleted T cells, or PBMCs.

In the original workflow: The authors estimated nucleated cell counts from reference gene primer amplification. Data came from immunoSEQ multiplex PCR; TCRdb stores just in-frame clones and leaves some out. The V and J calls and clone size are taken from that table; D and trimming were inferred from the DNA. In the table there are tens of thousands of clones, 70% to 90% of which are singletons. On this clone itself: Compared with germline, one end of the junction differs, possibly owing to a read error.

Sequenced material: peripheral blood. The TCR was taken from a woman older than 75 with active or convalescent COVID-19.

Here the CDR3 reads CASSRGTDSSEF. For the CDR3, the DNA is TGTGCCAGCAGTAGGGGGACGGACAGTTCCGAATTC. The genes are TRBV12-3 or TRBV12-4 and TRBJ1-2; a weak D match, TRBD1 (6 bases). The length of the CDR3 is 12 residues.